Listed below are T cell receptor beta chains from one sample, sequenced in a study of T cell repertoires in urothelial bladder cancer. Using immunoSEQ multiplex PCR, the repertoire was profiled, and TCRdb retains in-frame clones only, with some absent. The repertoire has thousands of clones, around 75% of them found once; the top ten carry approximately 12%. Input material: tumor-infiltrating cells from bladder cancer. The receptors shown here come from a human donor with urothelial carcinoma. Both conserved end residues are part of each CDR3. A D gene is named only where the DNA matches it firmly. Expanded clones are given a class, and other clones once, few, many or no size at all.

TRBJ1-2,TRBD1,once,TRBV6-6,TGTGCCAGCAGTTACTGGTTAAGGGACAGATATGGCTACACCTTC,CASSYWLRDRYGYTF
TRBJ2-1,-,-,TRBV6-5,TGTGCCAGCAGTCCTAGCCGGGGGGCAGGCAATGAGCAGTTCTTC,CASSPSRGAGNEQFF
TRBJ1-1,TRBD1,once,TRBV11-1,TGTGCCAGCAGGGGGACAGGGCTCTACACTGAAGCTTTCTTT,CASRGTGLYTEAFF
TRBJ1-2,-,-,TRBV7-9,TGTGCCAGCAGCTTAGATATCGTCTATGGCTACACCTTC,CASSLDIVYGYTF
TRBJ1-2,-,-,TRBV7-9,TGTGCCAGCAGCTTAGAGCTGGGCCCCTCCTATGGCTACACCTTC,CASSLELGPSYGYTF
TRBJ2-5,-,-,TRBV11-1,TGTGCCAGCAGCCCAGGAAATAGTCCACAAGAGACCCAGTACTTC,CASSPGNSPQETQYF
TRBJ1-2,TRBD1,-,TRBV30,TGTGCCTGGAGTGTTTGGGACAGGGGGGCTTCGACCTTC,CAWSVWDRGASTF
TRBJ1-3,-,-,TRBV28,TGTGCCAGCAGTCCCCCCCGGGCCATTAAAACTGGAAACACCATATATTTT,CASSPPRAIKTGNTIYF
TRBJ2-3,TRBD2,-,TRBV7-9,TGTGCCAGCAGCTTAGAGGAGCGGGGGGCCTATAGCACAGATACGCAGTATTTT,CASSLEERGAYSTDTQYF
TRBJ2-7,TRBD2,once,TRBV9,TGTGCCAGCAGCGTAGCTAGCGGGGGGCTCTACGAGCAGTACTTC,CASSVASGGLYEQYF
TRBJ2-2,-,-,TRBV18,TGTGCCAGCTCACTCACCTCCGGGAGCCCCACCGGGGAGCTGTTTTTT,CASSLTSGSPTGELFF
TRBJ2-7,-,few,TRBV2,TGTGCCAGCAGTGAAGCGGGCGCCTTACTCTACGAGCAGTACTTC,CASSEAGALLYEQYF
TRBJ2-1,TRBD1,-,TRBV6-6,TGTGCCAGCAGTTACGGCAGGGGGTTCGAGCAGTTCTTC,CASSYGRGFEQFF
TRBJ2-6,TRBD1,-,TRBV9,TGTGCCAGCAGCGTACAGGGGGCGGTCCGGGCCAACGTCCTGACTTTC,CASSVQGAVRANVLTF
TRBJ1-2,-,-,TRBV9,TGTGCCAGCAGCATTCTAGGGGGTGGCTACACCTTC,CASSILGGGYTF
TRBJ1-1,-,-,TRBV5-5,TGTGCCAGCAGCTTCTTTGAGGCCACAGCCGAAGCTTTCTTT,CASSFFEATAEAFF
TRBJ2-4,-,-,TRBV7-2,TGTGCCAGCAGCTTAGCGGGGGCGGGCAAAAACATTCAGTACTTC,CASSLAGAGKNIQYF
TRBJ1-3,-,once,TRBV30,TGTGCCTGGAGTGTACAGGGTTGGGGAAACACCATATATTTT,CAWSVQGWGNTIYF
TRBJ2-3,-,-,TRBV11-2,TGTGCCAGCAGCTTAGTAGGAGACCCTTATAGCACAGATACGCAGTATTTT,CASSLVGDPYSTDTQYF
TRBJ2-1,-,-,TRBV7-2,TGTGCCAGCAGCTTAGCGGGGGGCTTGTACAATGAGCAGTTCTTC,CASSLAGGLYNEQFF
TRBJ1-4,-,-,TRBV7-9,TGTGCCAGCAGCTTACCGAGTACAACTAATGAAAAACTGTTTTTT,CASSLPSTTNEKLFF
TRBJ2-7,-,-,TRBV28,TGTGCCAGCGGGGCAGGGGAGACCTACGAGCAGTACTTC,CASGAGETYEQYF
TRBJ2-3,-,-,TRBV7-9,TGTGCCAGCAGCCCTAGCCTTCCTAGCACAGATACGCAGTATTTT,CASSPSLPSTDTQYF
TRBJ1-1,-,-,TRBV20-1,TGCAGTGCGGACAGGAACACTGAAGCTTTCTTT,CSADRNTEAFF
TRBJ1-1,-,-,TRBV28,TGTGCCAGCAGTCCATCTCTCGGAGTCGAGAACACTGAAGCTTTCTTT,CASSPSLGVENTEAFF
TRBJ1-1,TRBD1,-,TRBV10-3,TGTGCCATCAGTCCGGGACAGACTGAAGCTTTCTTT,CAISPGQTEAFF
TRBJ1-1,-,-,TRBV7-9,TGTGCCAGCGAAGAAGGCACTGAAGCTTTCTTT,CASEEGTEAFF
TRBJ2-7,TRBD1,-,TRBV4-2,TGTGCCAGCAGCCAATCCCCGGGACAGCTGTACGAGCAGTACTTC,CASSQSPGQLYEQYF
TRBJ2-1,-,-,TRBV27,TGTGCCAGCAGTTTCGGGCAGGGTCATTACAATGAGCAGTTCTTC,CASSFGQGHYNEQFF
TRBJ2-7,-,-,TRBV6-5,TGTGCCAGCAGTTCCAACCCTTCCAAGAGCTCCTACGAGCAGTACTTC,CASSSNPSKSSYEQYF
TRBJ2-1,-,-,TRBV29-1,TGCAGCGTTAGGACCTCTACGAGCTCCTACAATGAGCAGTTCTTC,CSVRTSTSSYNEQFF
TRBJ1-6,-,-,TRBV30,TGTGCCTGGAGTGTACCAGGGACCCCTAATTCACCCCTCCACTTT,CAWSVPGTPNSPLHF
TRBJ2-4,-,once,TRBV29-1,TGCAGCGTTGAATTTGTTCACGGGCAGCCTTTAGCCAAAAACATTCAGTACTTC,CSVEFVHGQPLAKNIQYF
TRBJ1-1,-,once,TRBV5-5,TGTGCCAGCAGCTATCCTACGAGGGCTACGAACACTGAAGCTTTCTTT,CASSYPTRATNTEAFF
TRBJ2-1,-,-,TRBV15,TGTGCCACCAGCAGAGAGGTGCTGGGCGAGCAGTTCTTC,CATSREVLGEQFF
TRBJ2-1,TRBD1,few,TRBV30,TGTGCCTGGAGTACTGGGACAGGGGACAATGAGCAGTTCTTC,CAWSTGTGDNEQFF
TRBJ1-5,-,-,TRBV7-8,TGTGCCAGCACGCAAACCGCTAGCAATCAGCCCCAGCATTTT,CASTQTASNQPQHF
TRBJ1-1,TRBD1,-,TRBV6-6,TGTGCCAGCAGTTACCGGACAGGGCCTCGAGCTTTCTTT,CASSYRTGPRAFF
TRBJ2-1,-,few,TRBV18,TGTGCCAGCTCGCCGAGGAGCTCCTACAATGAGCAGTTCTTC,CASSPRSSYNEQFF
TRBJ1-3,-,few,TRBV15,TGTGCCACCCGGCCTCTCTCTGGAAACACCATATATTTT,CATRPLSGNTIYF
TRBJ2-2,-,few,TRBV10-1,TGCGCCAGCAGTGCGGTCAGGGACACCGGGGAGCTGTTTTTT,CASSAVRDTGELFF
TRBJ1-1,-,few,TRBV28,TGTGCCAGCAGCCTTGGCCAGACTGAAGCTTTCTTT,CASSLGQTEAFF
TRBJ1-1,TRBD1,few,TRBV6-6,TGTGCCAGCAGTGCTCAGGGGGAGAACACTGAAGCTTTCTTT,CASSAQGENTEAFF
TRBJ2-1,-,-,TRBV7-6,TGTGCCAGCAGCTCTTCCGGGACGGAGAGCTCCTACAATGAGCAGTTCTTC,CASSSSGTESSYNEQFF
TRBJ2-1,-,-,TRBV2,TGTGCCAGCAGTTTATGGGGGGAAAACAATGAGCAGTTCTTC,CASSLWGENNEQFF
TRBJ2-7,-,-,TRBV5-5,TGTGCCAGCAAGACGGACTGGGGAACCTACGAGCAGTACTTC,CASKTDWGTYEQYF
TRBJ2-1,-,-,TRBV2,TGTGCCAGCCCCCGTGAGAGCAGGGAATTTAGTGAGCAGTTCTTC,CASPRESREFSEQFF
TRBJ2-3,-,-,TRBV11-2,TGTGCCAGCAGCACTACTGGACCCGCACGGGATACGCAGTATTTT,CASSTTGPARDTQYF
TRBJ2-7,TRBD1,-,TRBV7-3,TGTGCCAGCAGCCCGGGACAGGGTTACGAGCAGTACTTC,CASSPGQGYEQYF
TRBJ2-1,TRBD1,-,TRBV30,TGTGCCGGCGATACCGGGACAGGGGGCCAGAAGCAGTTCTTC,CAGDTGTGGQKQFF
TRBJ1-2,-,-,TRBV2,TGTGCCAGCAGAGACTACACAGGATATGGCTACACCTTC,CASRDYTGYGYTF
TRBJ2-4,TRBD1,-,TRBV18,TGTGCCAGCTCACCTACGACAGGGGAATATGGCATTCAGTACTTC,CASSPTTGEYGIQYF
TRBJ1-5,-,-,TRBV28,TGTGCCAGCAGTGCTCCGGGGGGGCCCAATCAGCCCCAGCATTTT,CASSAPGGPNQPQHF
TRBJ2-3,TRBD2,-,TRBV2,TGTGCCAGCAGGGGACTAGCGGGGTTCACAGATACGCAGTATTTT,CASRGLAGFTDTQYF
TRBJ1-4,-,-,TRBV7-6,TGTGCCAGCAGCTTAGAAGCGGATAATGAAAAACTGTTTTTT,CASSLEADNEKLFF
TRBJ2-3,-,once,TRBV28,TGTGCCAGCAGCGTTAGCTCGACCACGCAGTATTTT,CASSVSSTTQYF
TRBJ1-5,-,-,TRBV18,TGTGCCAGCTCACCCAACGGGAACCCGGTACGGCCCCAGCATTTT,CASSPNGNPVRPQHF